The 23 T cell receptor beta chains below were found in one sample sequenced in a study of T cell repertoires in cytomegalovirus infection. TCRdb itself ran the reads through MiXCR, one entry per CDR3 protein. The table records 450,000 to 650,000 distinct CDR3 sequences, around two fifths of them present only once. Their cognate antigens are unknown. The sample was cultured PBMCs, taken from culture after CMV antigen stimulation. The receptors were gathered from a human donor in good health (CMV status not recorded). Some clones in this sample may be carry-over from other donors' samples.

Many counts were recorded for this clonotype. J is TRBJ2-7 and V is TRBV7-2, with 11 nucleotides matching TRBD2. Germline CDR1 and CDR2: SGHTA and FQGNSA. J gave up 0 bases and V 1 base, and 8 bases lay outside the gene matches. The CDR3 covers 18 residues. CDR3 sequence reads: CASSLGRLAGGYSYEQYV. CDR3 DNA: TGTGCCAGCAGCTTAGGTCGCCTAGCGGGAGGCTACTCCTACGAGCAGTACGTC.

The chain links TRBV20-1 to TRBJ2-7; 7 nucleotides match TRBD2. Germline CDR1 reads DFQATT; CDR2 reads SNEGSKA (reference sequence). The V segment lost 3 bases and the J segment 2 bases; nucleotides outside the gene matches: 7. The length of the CDR3 is 14 residues. The CDR3 loop reads CSASKPSGTYEQYF. CDR3 bases: TGCAGTGCTAGTAAACCTAGCGGAACCTACGAGCAGTACTTC.

The chain combines TRBV20-1 with TRBJ2-5; 11 bases align to TRBD2. After removal of 4 bases from V and 4 bases from J, the junction contained 8 bases not matched to a gene. CDR3 length: 15 amino acids. Germline loops: CDR1 DFQATT, CDR2 SNEGSKA (reference sequence). The CDR3 here is CSAIYSGGAGETQYF. The DNA for the CDR3 is TGCAGTGCTATTTATAGCGGGGGGGCTGGAGAGACCCAGTACTTC.

The V and J genes are TRBV7-2 and TRBJ1-1; TRBD1 might be the D (6 bases). The CDR3 extends over 12 amino acids. The V gene's germline CDR1 is SGHTA and CDR2 FQGNSA. Trimming took off 2 bases at V and 8 bases at J, with 9 bases between the two ends. CDR3: CASSLYDREAFF. The CDR3, as DNA: TGTGCCAGCAGCTTATACGACAGGGAAGCTTTCTTT.

V and J are TRBV10-3 and TRBJ2-5; D not certain. CDR1 is ENHRY and CDR2 is SYGVKD in the germline V gene. The CDR3 has 12 residues. Between the trimmed V and J ends, which lost 6 bases and 2 bases, there was a span of 7 bases. CDR3 coding DNA: TGTGCCATCAGAGGGCTTCAAGAGACCCAGTACTTC. Protein product: CAIRGLQETQYF.

This chain uses TRBV28 with TRBJ1-1; TRBD1 aligns across 12 bases. The CDR3 is made up of 15 amino acids. With V trimmed by 6 bases and J by 6 bases, 8 bases remained unmatched. The germline CDR1 and CDR2 sequences are MDHEN and SYDVKM. Here the CDR3 DNA reads TGTGCCAGCAGGTTAGGGACAGGGGGCAACGCTGAAGCTTTCTTT. It yields the protein CASRLGTGGNAEAFF.

This clonotype has a handful of counts. This sequence joins TRBV12-3 or TRBV12-4 and TRBJ1-5; TRBD1 matches 10 bases. The CDR3 is made up of 16 amino acids. The junction had 12 bases not matched to a gene; V was cut back by 6 bases and J by 7 bases. The CDR3 loop is CASRLGWDRGVQPQHF. CDR3 coding DNA: TGTGCCAGCAGGTTGGGATGGGACAGGGGCGTCCAGCCCCAGCATTTT.

This chain links TRBV2 with TRBJ1-1; D uncertain. There are 13 residues in the CDR3. Germline V gene sequence: CDR1 SNHLY, CDR2 FYNNEI. Trimming took off 8 bases at V and 3 bases at J, with 13 bases between the two ends. CDR3 DNA sequence: TGTGCCAGCGGCTTCGGCCGGGACACTGAAGCTTTCTTT. It yields the protein CASGFGRDTEAFF.

The V and J genes are TRBV6-1 and TRBJ1-2, with D perhaps matching TRBD1 (5 bases). In germline, CDR1 is MNHNS, CDR2 SASEGT. Between the trimmed V and J ends, which lost 5 bases and 3 bases, there was a span of 13 bases. This CDR3 contains 14 residues. CDR3: CASSRDEIDYGYTF. The CDR3 DNA reads as TGTGCCAGCAGTCGGGACGAGATAGACTATGGCTACACCTTC.

This clonotype was seen a handful of times. CDR3 bases: TGTGCCAGCAGCTTTTACGGGTTTAATTCACCCCTCCACTTT. It yields the protein CASSFYGFNSPLHF. The genes are TRBV7-4 and TRBJ1-6; the D is unclear. V dropped 3 bases and J dropped 6 bases, with 9 bases sitting between them. Germline V gene lookup returns CDR1 SGHVT and CDR2 SQSDAQ. There are 14 residues in the CDR3.

This clonotype was seen a handful of times. The chain employs TRBV5-6 and TRBJ2-1; the D is unclear. The germline V gene encodes CDR1 SGHDT and CDR2 YYEEEE. Trimming left V 4 bases short and J 8 bases short, with 10 bases between. This CDR3 region has 12 residues. CDR3 sequence (DNA): TGTGCCAGCAGCCGTACCCGGGATGAGCAGTTCTTC. It translates to CASSRTRDEQFF.

The rearrangement uses TRBV4-1 and TRBJ1-6, with D possibly being TRBD1 (5 bases). Per germline, CDR1 MGHRA and CDR2 YSYEKL. V dropped 3 bases and J dropped 5 bases, with 17 bases sitting between them. The CDR3 runs to 17 residues. The CDR3 reads CASSHSSTGTDNSPLHF. DNA for the CDR3: TGCGCCAGCAGCCACTCAAGTACCGGGACGGATAATTCACCCCTCCACTTT.

The CDR3 DNA sequence: TGTGCCAGCAGACGGACAGGTCTGGAGACCCAGTACTTC. Translating it yields CASRRTGLETQYF. This chain connects TRBV6-2 or TRBV6-3 to TRBJ2-5; 7 nucleotides line up with TRBD1. V was clipped by 6 bases and J by 5 bases; unmatched bases: 6. CDR3 length equals 13 residues. Germline-derived CDR1 and CDR2 are MNHEY and SVGEGT.

The genes are TRBV12-3 or TRBV12-4 and TRBJ2-3; 15 bases are shared with TRBD2. V was pared by 7 bases and J by 1 base, with 9 bases of the junction left unmatched. This CDR3 has 18 residues. The CDR3 region has the DNA TGTGCCAGCACCGGCGGACTAGCGGGGGGGCCAGGCACAGATACGCAGTATTTT. Protein sequence: CASTGGLAGGPGTDTQYF.

Only a few counts were recorded for this clonotype. The chain combines TRBV7-3 with TRBJ2-3; either TRBD1 or TRBD2 may supply D (5 bases each). The germline V and J ends were trimmed by 7 bases and 5 bases, with 13 bases remaining between them. Germline V gene lookup returns CDR1 SGHTA and CDR2 FQGTGA. CDR3 length equals 13 residues. The CDR3: CASNPGAGDTQYF. Here the CDR3 DNA reads TGTGCCAGCAATCCCGGGGCCGGAGATACGCAGTATTTT.

This clonotype was recorded a few times. This chain uses TRBV4-1 with TRBJ2-3, with TRBD2 matching over 7 bases. The CDR3 totals 18 residues. Per germline, CDR1 MGHRA and CDR2 YSYEKL. With 10 bases clipped from V and 0 bases from J, the junction kept 19 bases outside the gene matches. The CDR3 DNA is TGCGCCACCCACGGATTTTGCGGGAGTCTTCCTAGCACAGATACGCAGTATTTT. As protein: CATHGFCGSLPSTDTQYF.

CDR3: CATSEPTVEQYF. The CDR3 DNA follows: TGTGCCACCAGTGAACCGACCGTCGAGCAGTACTTC. V gene TRBV24-1 combines with J gene TRBJ2-7; D not resolved. V gave up 4 bases and J gave up 6 bases, with 9 bases separating them. The CDR3 loop spans 12 amino acids. Germline V lookup: CDR1 KGHDR, CDR2 SFDVKD.

The chain recombines TRBV19 with TRBJ1-1; 7 nucleotides align to TRBD1. V lost 4 bases to trimming and J lost 1 base; unmatched junction nucleotides: 9. Per the germline V gene, CDR1 is LNHDA and CDR2 is SQIVND (reference sequence). CDR3 length: 16 amino acids. CDR3 loop: CASSTSWTGENTEAFF. Here the CDR3 DNA reads TGTGCCAGTAGTACTTCCTGGACAGGAGAGAACACTGAAGCTTTCTTT.

This chain uses TRBV20-1 with TRBJ1-5; D is ambiguous. The germline V and J ends were trimmed by 3 bases and 0 bases, with 9 bases remaining between them. The CDR3 totals 14 residues. Germline CDR1 is DFQATT and CDR2 is SNEGSKA (reference sequence). As DNA, the CDR3 is TGCAGTGCTAGTTTGGTTAATAGCAATCAGCCCCAGCATTTT. Translation: CSASLVNSNQPQHF.

This clonotype turned up a few times. The CDR3, as DNA: TGTGCCAGCAGCCGGGAACCAGGTTCACCCCTCCACTTT. It encodes CASSREPGSPLHF. The chain recombines TRBV7-2 with TRBJ1-6, with no clear D. The CDR3 is made up of 13 amino acids. The germline CDR1 and CDR2 sequences are SGHTA and FQGNSA. V gave up 5 bases and J gave up 9 bases, with 11 bases separating them.

In this sample, this clonotype turned up a few times. This chain connects TRBV12-3 or TRBV12-4 to TRBJ1-4; D may be TRBD1 (6 bases). The CDR3 has 12 amino acids. With 4 bases removed from V and 10 bases from J, the gap between germline ends came to 10 bases. Here the CDR3 DNA reads TGTGCCAGCAGTTACAGGGAGGGAAAACTGTTTTTT. This gives the protein CASSYREGKLFF.

The gene calls are TRBV18 and TRBJ1-4; D unresolved. This CDR3 region has 13 residues. Looked up from germline, CDR1 is KGHSH and CDR2 is LQKENI. V lost 0 bases and J lost 8, with 7 bases in between. CDR3 bases: TGTGCCAGCTCACCACCGTCAGAAGAAAAACTGTTTTTT. It encodes CASSPPSEEKLFF.

The chain is built from TRBV6-1 and TRBJ2-1; 14 bases are shared with TRBD2. Germline trimming cut 3 bases from V and 4 bases from J; bases unmatched to any gene: 8. The CDR3 extends over 18 amino acids. Germline CDR1 is MNHNS and CDR2 is SASEGT. The CDR3 is CASSEETSGGAVYNEQFF. CDR3 bases: TGTGCCAGCAGTGAGGAGACTAGCGGGGGGGCTGTTTACAATGAGCAGTTCTTC.